The 10 T cell receptor beta chains below were found in one sample sequenced in a study of radiotherapy plus CTLA-4 blockade in lung cancer (dated by TCRdb to the late 2010s). The library was built by means of the immunoSEQ multiplex PCR assay. This is the immuneACCESS table as TCRdb keeps it, with only in-frame sequences that have V and J called. A part of the clones is gone; compared with another copy, unresolved V genes explain less than half, and the rest is unexplained. The sample table holds tens of thousands of clones, of which approximately 80% were seen once. The top ten clones comprise about 2.5% of the sample. The sequencing used peripheral blood, collected from a patient treated with radiotherapy plus ipilimumab. The receptors shown here come from a human donor with non-small cell lung cancer whose response to radiotherapy plus ipilimumab could not be evaluated.

The rearrangement joins TRBV27 to TRBJ2-7; 7 bases are a match to TRBD1. In germline, CDR1 is MNHEY, CDR2 SMNVEV (reference sequence). With V trimmed by 4 bases and J by 3 bases, 9 bases remained unmatched. The CDR3 runs to 15 residues. CDR3 sequence (DNA): TGTGCCAGCAGTTCTACCGGGACAGCGTTCTACGAGCAGTACTTC. Encoded protein: CASSSTGTAFYEQYF.

This clone qualifies as medium-sized. The gene calls are TRBV21-1 and TRBJ2-7; whether TRBD1, the table's D call, matches the DNA was not checked. TRBV21-1 is marked as a pseudogene. The CDR3 consists of 11 residues. CDR3 coding DNA: TGTGCCAGAACAGGGTACTACGAGCAGTACTTC. Translated, it gives CARTGYYEQYF.

The rearrangement uses TRBV9 and TRBJ2-1; the match to TRBD2 covers 11 bases. After removal of 0 bases from V and 4 bases from J, the junction contained 3 bases not matched to a gene. This CDR3 comprises 16 residues. CDR1 is SGDLS, CDR2 YYNGEE, per germline. The CDR3 here is CASSVGLAGGYNEQFF. The DNA of the CDR3 is TGTGCCAGCAGCGTAGGGTTAGCGGGAGGGTACAATGAGCAGTTCTTC.

The V and J genes are TRBV6-5 and TRBJ1-5; no clear D. The germline V gene encodes CDR1 MNHEY and CDR2 SVGAGI. The length of the CDR3 is 13 residues. The V end lost 5 bases, the J end lost 0 bases, and 5 bases lay between the germline ends. This chain's CDR3 is CASSIHSNQPQHF. In DNA form, the CDR3 reads TGTGCCAGCAGTATTCATAGCAATCAGCCCCAGCATTTT.

V and J are TRBV5-4 and TRBJ2-1; 9 bases align to TRBD1. The CDR3 runs to 16 residues. With V trimmed by 3 bases and J by 0 bases, 4 bases remained unmatched. Germline-derived CDR1 and CDR2 are SGHNT and YYREEE (reference sequence). The CDR3 reads CASSSRTGASYNEQFF. The CDR3 DNA sequence: TGTGCCAGCAGCTCCCGGACAGGGGCCTCCTACAATGAGCAGTTCTTC.

The V call is TRBV29-1, the J call TRBJ1-2, with D possibly being TRBD1 (6 bases). From germline, CDR1 is SQVTM and CDR2 ANQGSEA. The CDR3 length is 12 residues. The V and J ends lost 3 bases and 8 bases respectively, with 13 bases between them. The CDR3 loop reads CSVDSQGTGYTF. The CDR3 DNA reads as TGCAGCGTTGACTCCCAGGGGACGGGCTACACCTTC.

This clone was recorded only once. The same CDR3 can be traced to other DNA sequences in this sample. The genes are TRBV28 and TRBJ2-2; TRBD2 matches at 8 bases. CDR3 length: 15 residues. CDR1 and CDR2 from the germline V gene are MDHEN and SYDVKM. J gave up 3 bases and V 6 bases, and 6 bases lay outside the gene matches. CDR3 loop: CASRAGGVDTGELFF. The CDR3 nucleotides are TGTGCCAGCAGGGCGGGAGGTGTGGACACCGGGGAGCTGTTTTTT.

This clone was picked up a small number of times. The chain has TRBV28 and TRBJ2-3, with D unresolved. The CDR3 length is 12 residues. Germline V lookup: CDR1 MDHEN, CDR2 SYDVKM. V was clipped by 2 bases and J by 3 bases, with 3 bases between them. This CDR3 is CASSLLTDTQYF. For the CDR3, the DNA is TGTGCCAGCAGTTTACTGACAGATACGCAGTATTTT.

The chain uses TRBV6-5 and TRBJ2-2; D is uncertain. In germline, CDR1 is MNHEY, CDR2 SVGAGI. V was cut by 0 bases and J by 1 base, with 6 bases left in between. The CDR3 consists of 15 residues. CDR3 amino acids: CASSYSTGNTGELFF. In DNA, the CDR3 is TGTGCCAGCAGTTACTCGACGGGGAACACCGGGGAGCTGTTTTTT.

This chain uses TRBV5-1 with TRBJ2-3; D gene unclear. The CDR3 contains 11 residues. The germline gives CDR1 SGHRS, CDR2 YFSETQ. The germline V and J ends were trimmed by 5 bases and 2 bases, with 3 bases remaining between them. The CDR3: CASRYTDTQYF. For the CDR3, the DNA is TGCGCCAGCAGGTACACAGATACGCAGTATTTT.